This T cell receptor (beta chain) was documented in a study of T cell repertoires in cytomegalovirus infection. The overall study: In the study, CMV epitopes included recently identified HLA-C-restricted and well-studied HLA-B-restricted ones.

On this clonotype itself: Its cognate antigen is unknown.

Study observations and caveats: Public TCR beta family frequency separated CMV-and-HLA carriers, including in an independent cohort.

The CDR3 is made up of 15 amino acids. V lost 0 bases and J lost 3, with 10 bases in between. From germline, CDR1 is SGDLS and CDR2 YYNGEE. Via MiXCR, TCRdb re-called the reads, giving one row per CDR3 protein. This repertoire shows 370,000 or so distinct CDR3 sequences, about 35% found once; its top ten account for about 14%. The sample was cultured PBMCs, taken from culture after CMV antigen stimulation. This TCR derives from a human donor in good health (CMV status not recorded). Some clones in this sample may be carry-over from other donors' samples. The chain uses TRBV9 and TRBJ1-5; D is unresolved. The CDR3 loop reads CASSVGSEFNQPQHF. Here the CDR3 DNA reads TGTGCCAGCAGCGTAGGTTCGGAGTTCAATCAGCCCCAGCATTTT.